The 13 T cell receptor beta chains listed next were all sequenced from one sample in a study of T cells expressing NK-cell markers (dated by TCRdb to 2018 to 2020). Receptor libraries were prepared by 5' RACE. The sequencer was an Illumina HiSeq 2000. TCRdb reprocessed the reads into one record per CDR3 protein sequence, lacking DNA. This sample's table lists roughly 430,000 distinct CDR3 sequences. Less than 7.5% of the sample is held by the ten biggest clonotypes. Specimen: blood T cells: a sorted CD56 or NKG2C T cell subset, CD4+ or CD8+ T cells, or bulk PBMC T cells (not recorded which). These receptors all stem from a woman between 18 and 75 years old in good health.

The rearrangement links TRBV12-3 or TRBV12-4 to TRBJ2-5. The CDR3 is 13 amino acids. CDR3 in amino acids: CASRSRTQETQYF.

V usage is TRBV14 and J usage is TRBJ1-1. Germline CDR1 and CDR2: SGHDN and FVKESK. The CDR3 totals 16 residues. CDR3 residues: CASSQERGKMNTEAFF.

The chain has TRBV29-1 and TRBJ2-3; the D gene TCRdb calls, TRBD1, cannot be checked with no DNA. Germline-derived CDR1 and CDR2 are SQVTM and ANQGSEA. The CDR3 has 14 residues. Here the CDR3 reads CSLGTGLSTDTQYF.

The chain joins TRBV7-3 to TRBJ2-2; TCRdb selects TRBD2, and the lack of DNA leaves this call unchecked. The germline CDR1 and CDR2 sequences are SGHTA and FQGTGA. The CDR3 has 16 amino acids. CDR3: CASSLMRSGTTGELFF. Together with reference TRBV7-3 and TRBJ2-2, the CDR3 gives the full variable domain: GAGVSQTPSNKVTEKGKYVELRCDPISGHTALYWYRQSLGQGPEFLIYFQGTGAADDSGLPNDRFFAVRPEGSVSTLKIQRTERGDSAVYLCASSLMRSGTTGELFFGEGSRLTVL.

The chain is built from TRBV15 and TRBJ2-4; TCRdb picks TRBD1, but there is no DNA to check that call. The CDR3 contains 15 residues. CDR1 and CDR2 (germline): LNHNV, YYDKDF (reference sequence). CDR3 loop: CATSQGQIAKNIQYF.

This chain connects TRBV10-2 to TRBJ2-1; TCRdb indicates TRBD1, and absent DNA this call remains unverified. CDR1 and CDR2 from the germline V gene are WSHSY and SAAADI. The CDR3 loop spans 15 amino acids. This chain's CDR3 is CASTLGSPTYNEQFF.

The rearrangement links TRBV28 to TRBJ2-4; without DNA, the TCRdb call of TRBD1 cannot be checked. This CDR3 has 14 amino acids. Germline CDR1 is MDHEN and CDR2 is SYDVKM. CDR3 in amino acids: CASSGGGKAAIQYF.

This chain joins TRBV12-3 or TRBV12-4 and TRBJ1-6; TCRdb gives TRBD1 as the D gene, but with no DNA this cannot be confirmed. The CDR3 consists of 14 residues. This CDR3 is CASRAGTGGSPLHF.

The rearrangement joins TRBV29-1 to TRBJ2-3. The CDR3 totals 14 residues. Germline loops: CDR1 SQVTM, CDR2 ANQGSEA. The CDR3 region is CSVEAGIRTDTQYF.

This sequence joins TRBV20-1 and TRBJ2-3; TCRdb returns TRBD1, unconfirmable since there is no DNA. The CDR3 has 11 residues. CDR1 is DFQATT, CDR2 SNEGSKA, per germline (reference sequence). The chain's CDR3 is CSAAGQGTPYF.

The chain joins TRBV7-2 to TRBJ2-2; TCRdb picks TRBD2, but there is no DNA to check that call. The CDR3 extends over 16 amino acids. Germline CDR1 SGHTA, CDR2 FQGNSA. The CDR3 spells CASSLFGGGGTGELFF.

This sequence joins TRBV27 and TRBJ1-1. Germline V gives CDR1 MNHEY, CDR2 SMNVEV (reference sequence). This CDR3 is built from 14 residues. CDR3 residues: CASSLQIGNTEAFF.

The chain employs TRBV29-1 and TRBJ2-2; without DNA, the TCRdb call of TRBD2 cannot be checked. CDR3 length: 13 amino acids. CDR1 and CDR2 (germline): SQVTM, ANQGSEA. The CDR3 reads CSVALVMGGELFF.